Following are 15 T cell receptor beta chains from one sample sequenced in a study of blood T cell repertoires in COVID-19. Only in-frame clones appear in the TCRdb table, and some are missing; sequencing was by immunoSEQ multiplex PCR. The repertoire holds about 42,000 clones, around four fifths seen once, with 5% to 7% in the top ten. The sequenced sample consisted of peripheral blood. Source of these receptors: a man aged 50-60 years with active COVID-19.

The CDR3 here is CASSQLGRGETQYF. The CDR3 DNA sequence: TGTGCCAGCAGCCAATTAGGGAGGGGAGAGACCCAGTACTTC. The chain joins TRBV14 to TRBJ2-5; 7 bases are shared with TRBD2. This CDR3 contains 14 residues. The germline V gene has CDR1 SGHDN and CDR2 FVKESK. V lost 2 bases, J lost 4 bases, and 4 bases stayed unmatched.

This chain uses TRBV4-1 with TRBJ2-7; 7 bases are shared with TRBD2. V shed 4 bases, J shed 7 bases, and the junction held 10 bases outside the gene matches. The CDR3 is 14 residues long. Germline CDR1 reads MGHRA; CDR2 reads YSYEKL. The CDR3 DNA sequence: TGCGCCAGCAGCCGCTCACTAGCGTTAGGGGAGCAGTACTTC. It encodes CASSRSLALGEQYF.

The DNA of the CDR3 is TGTGCCAGCAGTTACAGGGACGAGCAGTACTTC. Amino acid sequence: CASSYRDEQYF. V usage is TRBV12-3 or TRBV12-4 and J usage is TRBJ2-7; TRBD1 might be the D (6 bases). CDR3 size: 11 residues. Trimming cost V 4 bases and J 5 bases, with 6 bases left between them.

The J gene is TRBJ1-2, the V gene TRBV7-2; perhaps TRBD1 as D (6 bases). Deletions cut 6 bases from V and 2 bases from J, with 10 bases between. The length of the CDR3 is 13 residues. Germline CDR1 reads SGHTA; CDR2 reads FQGNSA. CDR3 sequence reads: CASSRTANYGYTF. The CDR3 DNA sequence: TGTGCCAGCAGTCGGACAGCGAACTATGGCTACACCTTC. Using reference TRBV7-2 and TRBJ1-2 for the parts outside the CDR3, the full variable domain is GAGVSQSPSNKVTEKGKDVELRCDPISGHTALYWYRQSLGQGLEFLIYFQGNSAPDKSGLPSDRFSAERTGGSVSTLTIQRTQQEDSAVYLCASSRTANYGYTFGSGTRLTVV.

This rearrangement joins TRBV7-9 to TRBJ2-3; D possibly corresponds to TRBD2 (5 bases). The CDR3 sequence is 13 residues long. Germline V CDR1 and CDR2: SEHNR, FQNEAQ (reference sequence). V lost 11 bases to trimming and J lost 0 bases, with 12 bases between them. In DNA, the CDR3 is TGTGCCTGGGTGGAGGCAAGCACAGATACGCAGTATTTT. Translating it yields CAWVEASTDTQYF.

The J gene is TRBJ1-6, the V gene TRBV12-3 or TRBV12-4; D gene unclear. This CDR3 is built from 12 residues. V dropped 6 bases and J dropped 7 bases, with 7 bases sitting between them. The CDR3 spells CASSRLNSPLHF. The CDR3 DNA is TGTGCCAGCAGCCGTCTCAATTCACCCCTCCACTTT.

The chain has TRBV12-5 and TRBJ2-1, with TRBD2 matching 9 bases. V trimming: 6 bases; J trimming: 5 bases; junction bases outside the gene matches: 17. CDR1 is LGHNT and CDR2 is FRNRAP in the germline V gene. The CDR3 is 18 amino acids. CDR3 DNA: TGTGCTAGTGGCCCCCGACGGACACTGACTAGCGGCGACAATGAGCAGTTCTTC. Encoded protein: CASGPRRTLTSGDNEQFF.

This chain uses TRBV5-1 with TRBJ2-3; 11 bases are shared with TRBD2. From germline, CDR1 is SGHRS and CDR2 YFSETQ. The CDR3 has 16 amino acids. V lost 3 bases, J lost 5 bases, and 8 bases stayed unmatched. This chain's CDR3 is CASSSLAGGRVDTQYF. CDR3 nucleotides: TGCGCCAGCAGCTCGTTAGCGGGGGGGCGTGTAGATACGCAGTATTTT.

The rearrangement links TRBV10-3 to TRBJ2-7, with TRBD2 identical over 7 bases. The CDR3 is 16 amino acids. V shed 4 bases, J shed 7 bases, and the junction held 16 bases outside the gene matches. Germline CDR1 is ENHRY and CDR2 is SYGVKD. The CDR3 sequence: CAISGASGKVPGEQYF. CDR3 DNA: TGTGCCATCAGTGGGGCTAGCGGTAAAGTTCCGGGGGAGCAGTACTTC.

This sequence joins TRBV9 and TRBJ2-1; D uncertain. The CDR3 loop spans 14 amino acids. CDR1 is SGDLS and CDR2 is YYNGEE in the germline V gene. V lost 1 base to trimming and J lost 0 bases, with 5 bases between them. CDR3 sequence reads: CASSVRGSYNEQFF. The CDR3 DNA is TGTGCCAGCAGCGTACGCGGCTCCTACAATGAGCAGTTCTTC.

This clone was seen a few times. The rearrangement uses TRBV2 and TRBJ2-5; D unresolved. V lost 6 bases and J lost 4, with 6 bases in between. The germline CDR1 and CDR2 sequences are SNHLY and FYNNEI. CDR3 length: 11 residues. CDR3 DNA sequence: TGTGCCAGCAGCGACACAGAGACCCAGTACTTC. This encodes CASSDTETQYF.

The rearrangement links TRBV9 to TRBJ2-3; 10 nucleotides agree with TRBD2. Germline CDR1 is SGDLS and CDR2 is YYNGEE. The CDR3 extends over 15 amino acids. Losses at the gene ends were 0 bases for V and 8 bases for J; bases not matched to a gene: 6. CDR3 loop: CASSVGASGGGTQYF. DNA of the CDR3: TGTGCCAGCAGCGTAGGGGCTAGCGGGGGAGGTACGCAGTATTTT.

The chain employs TRBV7-3 and TRBJ2-1; tentatively, D is TRBD2 (5 bases). This CDR3 is 13 amino acids long. V was pared by 8 bases and J by 5 bases, with 13 bases between. Germline CDR1 is SGHTA and CDR2 is FQGTGA. CDR3: CASAPSRNNEQFF. The CDR3 region has the DNA TGTGCCAGCGCGCCTAGCAGAAACAATGAGCAGTTCTTC.

The J gene is TRBJ2-1, the V gene TRBV4-2; 12 positions match TRBD2. V lost 1 base to trimming and J lost 9 bases; unmatched junction nucleotides: 7. Per the germline V gene, CDR1 is LGHNA and CDR2 is YNFKEQ. The CDR3 sequence is 16 residues long. The CDR3 protein is CASSQGLAGAAGEQFF. As DNA, the CDR3 is TGTGCCAGCAGCCAAGGACTAGCGGGAGCTGCCGGTGAGCAGTTCTTC.

This chain joins TRBV6-5 and TRBJ2-5; D is perhaps TRBD2 (6 bases). Germline CDR1 is MNHEY and CDR2 is SVGAGI. V was clipped by 6 bases and J by 4 bases, with 15 bases between them. The CDR3 runs to 14 residues. Here the CDR3 reads CASRSRLVGETQYF. The CDR3 nucleotides read TGTGCCAGCAGATCAAGACTAGTAGGAGAGACCCAGTACTTC.